The 16 T cell receptor beta chains listed next were all sequenced from one sample in a study of cytomegalovirus exposure and HLA in healthy donors. 13 Jbeta primers and 60 Vbeta primers were used for the PCR. The protocol was immunoSEQ multiplex PCR, while the TCRdb copy is restricted to in-frame clones and leaves out a portion. The data show over 110,000 clones, roughly 80% seen once. Material for sequencing was PBMCs. The origin of the receptors is a man between 18 and 35 years old in good health and CMV-seronegative.

The chain recombines TRBV18 with TRBJ1-3; D ambiguous. Germline-derived CDR1 and CDR2 are KGHSH and LQKENI. This CDR3 contains 15 residues. The V gene lost 6 bases and the J gene lost 4 bases, with 16 bases spanning the gap. As DNA, the CDR3 is TGTGCCAGCTCTCTCTCCACGGGGAAAGGAAACACCATATATTTT. It is translated as CASSLSTGKGNTIYF.

Only one count was recorded for this clone. The rearrangement joins TRBV7-9 to TRBJ1-6, with D tentatively TRBD1 (6 bases). Germline loops: CDR1 SEHNR, CDR2 FQNEAQ (reference sequence). Deletions cut 3 bases from V and 7 bases from J, with 13 bases between. This CDR3 has 15 amino acids. The CDR3 protein is CASSFTGTRNSPLHF. Here the CDR3 DNA reads TGTGCCAGCAGCTTTACAGGGACCCGGAATTCACCCCTCCACTTT.

V is TRBV5-6 and J is TRBJ2-1, with D perhaps TRBD1 (6 bases). The CDR3 totals 16 residues. Germline V CDR1 and CDR2: SGHDT, YYEEEE. V was trimmed by 3 bases and J by 7 bases, leaving 20 bases between them. CDR3 nucleotides: TGTGCCAGCAGCTCCCTTCCAGGGGATTCGGTTAATGAGCAGTTCTTC. It translates to CASSSLPGDSVNEQFF.

The V call is TRBV10-3, the J call TRBJ1-2, with 7 bases identical to TRBD1. Germline V gene data show CDR1 as ENHRY and CDR2 as SYGVKD. The CDR3 has 15 residues. The V segment lost 6 bases and the J segment 4 bases; nucleotides outside the gene matches: 11. The CDR3 nucleotides are TGTGCCATCAGAGCCCCCGGGACAGCTCCCTATGGCTACACCTTC. Protein: CAIRAPGTAPYGYTF.

The rearrangement joins TRBV30 to TRBJ1-2, with 9 nucleotides matching TRBD1. J lost 8 bases, V lost 1 base, and 5 bases had no gene match. This CDR3 is 13 amino acids long. Germline CDR1 is GTSNPN and CDR2 is SVGIG (reference sequence). For the CDR3, the DNA is TGTGCCTGGAGTGGGGACAGGGTATCAGGCTACACCTTC. Protein sequence: CAWSGDRVSGYTF. Full variable domain (missing parts from reference TRBV30 and TRBJ1-2): SQTIHQWPATLVQPVGSPLSLECTVEGTSNPNLYWYRQAAGRGLQLLFYSVGIGQISSEVPQNLSASRPQDRQFILSSKKLLLSDSGFYLCAWSGDRVSGYTFGSGTRLTVV.

The chain uses TRBV19 and TRBJ2-7, with 8 positions matching TRBD1. CDR3 size: 13 residues. V trimming: 5 bases; J trimming: 6 bases; junction bases outside the gene matches: 6. Germline values: CDR1 LNHDA, CDR2 SQIVND (reference sequence). CDR3 DNA: TGTGCCAGTAGTGTACAGACAGGGGTCGAGCAGTACTTC. Translating gives CASSVQTGVEQYF.

This clone was seen only a few times. This chain connects TRBV27 to TRBJ1-6; tentative D call: TRBD1 (5 bases). Germline CDR1 and CDR2: MNHEY and SMNVEV (reference sequence). The CDR3 contains 17 residues. Trimming removed 0 bases at V and 7 bases at J, with 16 bases between. The CDR3 DNA follows: TGTGCCAGCAGTTTATCGCCTCGTGCAGGGCGGAATTCACCCCTCCACTTT. Its translation: CASSLSPRAGRNSPLHF.

The V call is TRBV27, the J call TRBJ1-6; 7 bases fit TRBD1. Germline V gene data show CDR1 as MNHEY and CDR2 as SMNVEV (reference sequence). V trimming: 7 bases; J trimming: 2 bases; junction bases outside the gene matches: 5. The CDR3 consists of 15 residues. As DNA, the CDR3 is TGTGCCAGCACCTCCGGGACAGCCTATAATTCACCCCTCCACTTT. Amino acid sequence: CASTSGTAYNSPLHF.

V usage is TRBV11-2 and J usage is TRBJ2-3; TRBD1 matches at 7 bases. The germline V gene has CDR1 SGHAT and CDR2 FQNNGV. The ends lost 5 bases at V and 2 bases at J; junction bases unmatched: 16. CDR3 length: 18 residues. CDR3 sequence (DNA): TGTGCCAGCAGCGCACCCTTACAGGGGCGCCCGTTCACAGATACGCAGTATTTT. Translated, it gives CASSAPLQGRPFTDTQYF.

The gene calls are TRBV30 and TRBJ1-2; the match to TRBD1 covers 7 bases. Germline V CDR1 and CDR2: GTSNPN, SVGIG (reference sequence). The CDR3 has 14 residues. The ends lost 1 base at V and 6 bases at J; junction bases unmatched: 8. As DNA, the CDR3 is TGTGCCTGGAGTGCCAAGACAGGGAAAAATGGCTACACCTTC. This translates into CAWSAKTGKNGYTF.

This chain joins TRBV7-2 and TRBJ1-1; D unresolved. There are 14 residues in the CDR3. V lost 0 bases, J lost 1 base, and 6 bases lay in between. Germline V gene data show CDR1 as SGHTA and CDR2 as FQGNSA. The CDR3 bases are TGTGCCAGCAGCTTAGCTCTACCGAACACTGAAGCTTTCTTT. It encodes CASSLALPNTEAFF.

The chain couples TRBV9 to TRBJ1-4; the D gene is possibly TRBD1 (6 bases). V was cut by 0 bases and J by 6 bases, with 12 bases left in between. Germline assignment: CDR1 SGDLS and CDR2 YYNGEE. The CDR3 is 15 residues long. CDR3 nucleotides: TGTGCCAGCAGCGTAGGGGTACAGGGTGATGAAAAACTGTTTTTT. Its translation: CASSVGVQGDEKLFF.

This clone was seen many times. This rearrangement joins TRBV15 to TRBJ1-2; D perhaps matches TRBD1 (5 bases). Trimming cost V 0 bases and J 4 bases, with 15 bases left between them. The CDR3 totals 16 residues. The germline gives CDR1 LNHNV, CDR2 YYDKDF (reference sequence). In DNA, the CDR3 is TGTGCCACCAGCAGAGATGGAATAGGACAAAGCTATGGCTACACCTTC. Protein sequence: CATSRDGIGQSYGYTF. Supplemented by reference TRBV15 and TRBJ1-2, the full variable domain reads DAMVIQNPRYQVTQFGKPVTLSCSQTLNHNVMYWYQQKSSQAPKLLFHYYDKDFNNEADTPDNFQSRRPNTSFCFLDIRSPGLGDTAMYLCATSRDGIGQSYGYTFGSGTRLTVV.

The V and J genes are TRBV7-6 and TRBJ2-2, with a possible D match to TRBD1 (6 bases). Trimming pared 4 bases from V and 6 bases from J, leaving 9 bases between. Per germline, CDR1 SGHVS and CDR2 FNYEAQ. CDR3 length: 13 amino acids. CDR3 in amino acids: CASSWSGAGELFF. The CDR3 DNA reads TGTGCCAGCAGCTGGTCAGGGGCCGGGGAGCTGTTTTTT.

The rearrangement links TRBV9 to TRBJ1-4; D not resolved. The CDR3 consists of 16 residues. The V gene's germline CDR1 is SGDLS and CDR2 YYNGEE. The V and J ends lost 3 bases and 1 base respectively, with 13 bases between them. CDR3 nucleotides: TGTGCCAGCAGCGCTCACAGCAGCGGAACTAATGAAAAACTGTTTTTT. Encoded protein: CASSAHSSGTNEKLFF. Combining the CDR3 with reference TRBV9 and TRBJ1-4 gives the whole variable domain DSGVTQTPKHLITATGQRVTLRCSPRSGDLSVYWYQQSLDQGLQFLIQYYNGEERAKGNILERFSAQQFPDLHSELNLSSLELGDSALYFCASSAHSSGTNEKLFFGSGTQLSVL.

V usage is TRBV30 and J usage is TRBJ2-2, with TRBD2 matching 9 bases. The CDR3 sequence is 15 residues long. V gave up 8 bases and J gave up 0 bases; unmatched junction bases: 7. CDR1 GTSNPN and CDR2 SVGIG come from the germline V gene (reference sequence). CDR3 protein: CAGLLAGPNTGELFF. The CDR3 nucleotides are TGTGCCGGCCTTCTAGCGGGGCCGAACACCGGGGAGCTGTTTTTT.